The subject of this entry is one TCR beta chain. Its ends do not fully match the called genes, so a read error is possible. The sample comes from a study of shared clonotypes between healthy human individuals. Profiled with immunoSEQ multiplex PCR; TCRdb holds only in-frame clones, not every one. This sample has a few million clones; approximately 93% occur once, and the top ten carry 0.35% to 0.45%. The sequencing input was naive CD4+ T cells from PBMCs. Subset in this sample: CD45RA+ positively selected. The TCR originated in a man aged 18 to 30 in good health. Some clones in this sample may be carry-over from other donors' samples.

CDR3 sequence: CASSPGAGGNF. The CDR3 DNA sequence: TGTGCCAGCAGCCCAGGGGCAGGGGGGAACTTC. The chain combines TRBV7-9 with TRBJ2-7, with D perhaps matching TRBD1 (7 bases). The CDR3 has 11 residues. CDR1 and CDR2 from the germline V gene are SEHNR and FQNEAQ (reference sequence).